The T cell receptor (beta chain) under discussion was sequenced for a study of shared T cell receptors in the human thymus. Looked up from germline, CDR1 is SQVTM and CDR2 is ANQGSEA. This CDR3 spans 15 amino acids. Trimming took 1 base from V and 2 from J, leaving 12 bases between them. Assay: immunoSEQ multiplex PCR; the TCRdb copy retains only in-frame clones and omits some. The repertoire holds hundreds of thousands of clones, with 85% to 90% as singletons. This same sample was also part of a study on human thymus T cells. According to that study: Repertoires sampled from thymus and blood appeared biased in V and J gene usage.

J is TRBJ2-1 and V is TRBV29-1; TRBD1 might be the D (7 bases). The TCR sequence derives from a boy under two years old with a congenital heart defect. Sample: thymocytes. The CDR3 DNA follows: TGCAGCGTTGAAGGGCGGGACAGACCCTACAATGAGCAGTTCTTC. Translating it yields CSVEGRDRPYNEQFF.